This TCR beta chain was sequenced during a study of breast tumors, draining lymph nodes, adjacent tissues. Axillary draining lymph nodes of breast cancer patients supplied the node samples. Study observations and caveats: Findings are consistent with lymph node origin and intratumoral expansion of most tumor T cells. Compared with basal-like, luminal-like tumors shared significantly more repertoire with nontumor tissue. Tumor TCR diversity was below lymph nodes but above nontumor tissue.

TCRdb reprocessed the multiplex PCR reads via MiXCR and lists one record per CDR3 protein. The table includes around 300,000 distinct CDR3 sequences, 30% to 35% detected once. This clonotype was observed many times. Antigen: not known. This CDR3 comprises 15 residues. V was shortened by 9 bases and J by 4 bases, with 20 bases between the two germline ends. The germline CDR1 and CDR2 sequences are SGDLS and YYNGEE. This clonotype was obtained from a female donor with breast cancer. Some clones in this sample may be carry-over from other donors' samples. The J gene is TRBJ1-3, the V gene TRBV9, with a tentative D call TRBD1 (5 bases). The material sequenced was axillary lymph node tissue. The CDR3 sequence is CATTPEPGQGNTIYF. In nucleotides, the CDR3 is TGTGCCACCACACCCGAACCAGGGCAGGGAAACACCATATATTTT.